These 8 T cell receptor beta chains came from one sample sequenced in a study of blood T cell dynamics during melanoma immunotherapy. Assay used: immunoSEQ multiplex PCR; TCRdb lists only in-frame clones, some missing. The repertoire holds approximately 6,000 clones, with around nine tenths as singletons. Time point specified: pre-treatment baseline. Sequenced material: cell-free DNA from blood, taken from a patient treated with checkpoint blockade. These TCRs come from a human donor with melanoma.

This clone came up once. V and J are TRBV6-4 and TRBJ1-6; possibly TRBD1 for D (5 bases). Between the trimmed V and J ends, which lost 8 bases and 10 bases, there was a span of 21 bases. There are 15 residues in the CDR3. Per germline, CDR1 MRHNA and CDR2 SNTAGT. In DNA form, the CDR3 reads TGTGCCAGCTCAATAGAGGGGAGTATAGGATCACCCCTCCACTTT. Translated: CASSIEGSIGSPLHF.

This clone was picked up one time. The chain carries TRBV6-6 and TRBJ2-2; 7 nucleotides line up with TRBD1. Germline-derived CDR1 and CDR2 are MNHNY and SVGAGI (reference sequence). The CDR3 sequence is 15 residues long. After removal of 4 bases from V and 0 bases from J, the junction contained 2 bases not matched to a gene. DNA of the CDR3: TGTGCCAGCAGTTCGGGACAGCCGAACACCGGGGAGCTGTTTTTT. Residues: CASSSGQPNTGELFF.

V and J are TRBV21-1 and TRBJ2-3; no check of the table's D call, TRBD2, against the DNA was made. TRBV21-1 is recorded as a pseudogene. The CDR3 loop spans 17 amino acids. The CDR3 DNA reads as TGTGCCAGCAGCAAAGAGGGTCAACGGACTAGCGGGAATACGCAGTATTTT. This encodes CASSKEGQRTSGNTQYF.

This chain connects TRBV9 to TRBJ1-1; possible D gene TRBD1, 5 bases. Germline CDR1 SGDLS, CDR2 YYNGEE. Between the trimmed V and J ends, which lost 4 bases and 1 base, there was a span of 14 bases. The CDR3 contains 15 residues. CDR3 DNA: TGTGCCAGCAGCCCAGGGACCTTGGGGAACACTGAAGCTTTCTTT. Translated: CASSPGTLGNTEAFF. Full variable domain (missing parts from reference TRBV9 and TRBJ1-1): DSGVTQTPKHLITATGQRVTLRCSPRSGDLSVYWYQQSLDQGLQFLIQYYNGEERAKGNILERFSAQQFPDLHSELNLSSLELGDSALYFCASSPGTLGNTEAFFGQGTRLTVV.

V gene TRBV2 combines with J gene TRBJ2-1; 12 nucleotides align to TRBD2. J was trimmed by 2 bases and V by 6 bases; bases with no gene match: 5. Germline lookup yields CDR1 SNHLY and CDR2 FYNNEI. The CDR3 extends over 16 amino acids. CDR3: CASRPLAGGTYNEQFF. For the CDR3, the DNA is TGTGCCAGCAGACCACTAGCGGGGGGTACCTACAATGAGCAGTTCTTC.

This chain links TRBV28 with TRBJ1-2, with a possible D match to TRBD1 (5 bases). Looked up from germline, CDR1 is MDHEN and CDR2 is SYDVKM. The V end was cut by 7 bases, the J end by 4 bases, with 19 bases between. CDR3 size: 15 residues. CDR3 bases: TGTGCCAGCATTCCACCGGGGGGGGAATTCTATGGCTACACCTTC. This translates into CASIPPGGEFYGYTF.

This clone was picked up one time. This sequence joins TRBV28 and TRBJ2-5, with TRBD2 matching 9 bases. Germline CDR1 is MDHEN and CDR2 is SYDVKM. The CDR3 consists of 13 residues. V was pared by 8 bases and J by 5 bases, with 6 bases of the junction left unmatched. The CDR3 here is CASGTSRRETQYF. In DNA form, the CDR3 reads TGTGCCAGCGGGACTAGCCGTCGGGAGACCCAGTACTTC.

This clone was seen just once. V gene TRBV11-3 combines with J gene TRBJ2-3, with 8 nucleotides matching TRBD2. Unmatched junction bases numbered 4, after V lost 5 bases and J lost 0 bases. Per the germline V gene, CDR1 is SGHNT and CDR2 is YENEEA. The CDR3 sequence is 15 residues long. CDR3 bases: TGTGCCAGCAGCGGCGGGGGGATCAGCACAGATACGCAGTATTTT. It is translated as CASSGGGISTDTQYF.